This T cell receptor (beta chain) was obtained from a study of blood T cell repertoires in COVID-19. This table comes from immunoSEQ multiplex PCR, and its TCRdb copy is limited to in-frame clones, with some not included. This sample yields some 370,000 clones, of which roughly 90% are seen a single time; approximately 1.2% belongs to the top ten. The germline CDR1 and CDR2 sequences are MNHEY and SVGEGT. The CDR3 totals 18 residues. Trimming took off 2 bases at V and 0 bases at J, with 17 bases between the two ends. Material: peripheral blood. This chain links TRBV6-2 or TRBV6-3 with TRBJ2-4, with D possibly matching TRBD2 (5 bases). This sequence originates from a man in his forties or fifties with acute or convalescent COVID-19. The DNA of the CDR3 is TGTGCCAGCAGTTACGCTAAACTGGGAGATCTAGCCAAAAACATTCAGTACTTC. It specifies CASSYAKLGDLAKNIQYF.